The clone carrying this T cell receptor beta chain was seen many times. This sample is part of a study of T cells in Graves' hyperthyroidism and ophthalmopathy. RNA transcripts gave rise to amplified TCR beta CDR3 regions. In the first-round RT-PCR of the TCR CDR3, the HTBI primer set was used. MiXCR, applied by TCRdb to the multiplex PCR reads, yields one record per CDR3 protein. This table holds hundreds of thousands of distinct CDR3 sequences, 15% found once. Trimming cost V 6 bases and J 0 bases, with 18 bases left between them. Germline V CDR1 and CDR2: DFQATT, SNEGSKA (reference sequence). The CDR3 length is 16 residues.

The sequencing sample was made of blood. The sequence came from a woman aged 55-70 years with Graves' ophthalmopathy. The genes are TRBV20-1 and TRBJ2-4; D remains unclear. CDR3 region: CSAPDNRRAAKNIQYF. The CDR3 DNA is TGCAGTGCGCCCGATAATCGACGGGCAGCCAAAAACATTCAGTACTTC.